This T cell receptor (beta chain) was observed in a study of beta chain features in type 1 diabetes. Germline assignment: CDR1 MGHDK and CDR2 SYGVNS. The CDR3 is made up of 10 amino acids. The V end was cut by 8 bases, the J end by 13 bases, with 12 bases between. As concerns this clone: As yet, its antigen is unknown.

The entirety of the isolated RNA underwent reverse transcription, so expressed TCRB transcripts were sequenced. The protocol was immunoSEQ multiplex PCR, while the TCRdb copy is restricted to in-frame clones and leaves out a portion. Among some 640,000 clones listed, over 12% were seen once. Study observations and caveats: Among patients with Type 1 diabetes, TCRB CDR3s were moderately but significantly shorter in every one of the four CD4+ subsets.

This sequence originates from a man aged 18 to 29 with type 1 diabetes. The sequenced sample consisted of naive CD4+ T cells from blood. V gene TRBV25-1 combines with J gene TRBJ2-1; a possible D gene is TRBD2 (6 bases). The CDR3 loop reads CASLGTHQFF. The CDR3 bases are TGTGCCAGCCTCGGGACTCACCAGTTCTTC.